This TCR beta chain was documented in a study of blood T cells in healthy people across ages. The use of a sample-barcoded 5' primer and a J-beta primer mix characterized a second PCR of roughly 7 to 12 cycles. TCRdb called the 5' RACE reads again in MiXCR, with one record for every CDR3 protein. In the table there are 700,000 to 950,000 distinct CDR3 sequences, roughly 50% of which are singletons. Germline CDR1 is SEHNR and CDR2 is FQNEAQ (reference sequence). The CDR3 runs to 17 residues. V lost 4 bases to trimming and J lost 6 bases, with 22 bases between them. The specimen sequenced was blood. This receptor was taken from a man aged 25 to 40 in good health. The rearrangement links TRBV7-9 to TRBJ2-1; maybe TRBD2 (7 bases). This CDR3 is CASSSLFGLGTRNEQFF. CDR3 sequence (DNA): TGTGCCAGCAGCTCCCTTTTCGGACTAGGGACACGCAATGAGCAGTTCTTC.